This TCR beta chain was recovered during a study of blood T cell repertoires in COVID-19. Sequenced by immunoSEQ multiplex PCR; TCRdb stores in-frame clones only, minus some. The table records about 280,000 clones, 85% of them present only once. Trimming removed 0 bases at V and 6 bases at J, with 18 bases between. This CDR3 has 16 residues. CDR1 LNHNV and CDR2 YYDKDF come from the germline V gene (reference sequence). The gene calls are TRBV15 and TRBJ2-7, with a weak D call TRBD2 (6 bases). Sequencing was carried out using peripheral blood. This receptor was obtained from a human donor in a cohort sampled during active COVID-19. The CDR3 region is CATSRDRSGGFSEQYF. CDR3 DNA sequence: TGTGCCACCAGCAGAGATCGCAGTGGAGGGTTTTCCGAGCAGTACTTC.